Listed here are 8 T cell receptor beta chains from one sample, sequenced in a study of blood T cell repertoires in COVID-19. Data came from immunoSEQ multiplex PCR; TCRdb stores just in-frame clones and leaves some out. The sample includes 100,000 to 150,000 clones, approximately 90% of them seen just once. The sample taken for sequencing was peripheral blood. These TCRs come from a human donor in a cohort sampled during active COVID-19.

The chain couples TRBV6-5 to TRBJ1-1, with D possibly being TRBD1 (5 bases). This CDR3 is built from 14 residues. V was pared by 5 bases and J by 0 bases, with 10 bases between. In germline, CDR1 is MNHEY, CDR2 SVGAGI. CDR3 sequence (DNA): TGTGCCAGCAGTCCAGGGAGGATGAACACTGAAGCTTTCTTT. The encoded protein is CASSPGRMNTEAFF.

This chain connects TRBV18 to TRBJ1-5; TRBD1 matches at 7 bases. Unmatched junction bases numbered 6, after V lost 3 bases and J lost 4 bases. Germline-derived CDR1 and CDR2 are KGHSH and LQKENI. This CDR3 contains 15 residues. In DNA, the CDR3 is TGTGCCAGCTCACCTGAGGGACAGCGGAATCAGCCCCAGCATTTT. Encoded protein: CASSPEGQRNQPQHF.

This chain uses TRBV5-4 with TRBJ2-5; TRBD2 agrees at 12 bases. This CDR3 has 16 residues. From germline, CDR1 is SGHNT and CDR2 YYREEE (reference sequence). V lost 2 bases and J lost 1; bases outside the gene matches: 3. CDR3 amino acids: CASSLELAGGQETQYF. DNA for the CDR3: TGTGCCAGCAGCTTAGAACTAGCGGGAGGCCAAGAGACCCAGTACTTC.

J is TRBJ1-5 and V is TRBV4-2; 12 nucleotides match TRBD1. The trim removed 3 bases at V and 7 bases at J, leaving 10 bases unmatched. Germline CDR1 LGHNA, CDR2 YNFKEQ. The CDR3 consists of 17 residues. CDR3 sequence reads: CASSQDPGQGAWQPQHF. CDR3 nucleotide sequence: TGTGCCAGCAGCCAGGACCCGGGACAGGGGGCTTGGCAGCCCCAGCATTTT.

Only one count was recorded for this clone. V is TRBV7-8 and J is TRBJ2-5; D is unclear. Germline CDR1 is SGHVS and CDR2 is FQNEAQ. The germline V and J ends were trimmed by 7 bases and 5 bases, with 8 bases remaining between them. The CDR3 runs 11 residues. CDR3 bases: TGTGCCAGCACTGGCCCCGAGACCCAGTACTTC. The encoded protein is CASTGPETQYF.

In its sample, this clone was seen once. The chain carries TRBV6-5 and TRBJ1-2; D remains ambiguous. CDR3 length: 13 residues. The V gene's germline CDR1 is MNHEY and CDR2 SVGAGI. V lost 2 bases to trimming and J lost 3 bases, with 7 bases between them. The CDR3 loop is CASSYEGDYGYTF. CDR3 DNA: TGTGCCAGCAGTTACGAGGGAGACTATGGCTACACCTTC.

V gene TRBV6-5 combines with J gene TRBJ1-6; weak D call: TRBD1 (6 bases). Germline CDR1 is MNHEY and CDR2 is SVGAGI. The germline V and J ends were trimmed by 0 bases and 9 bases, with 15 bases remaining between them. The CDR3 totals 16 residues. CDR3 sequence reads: CASSYSRGGPLSPLHF. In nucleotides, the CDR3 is TGTGCCAGCAGTTACTCTCGGGGGGGCCCGCTTTCACCCCTCCACTTT.

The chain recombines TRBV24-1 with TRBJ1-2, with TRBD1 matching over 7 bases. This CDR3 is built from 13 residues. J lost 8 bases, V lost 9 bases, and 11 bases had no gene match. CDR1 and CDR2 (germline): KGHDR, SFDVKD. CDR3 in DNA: TGTGCCACCGGACAGACAGGGTCGGGCGGCTACACCTTC. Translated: CATGQTGSGGYTF.